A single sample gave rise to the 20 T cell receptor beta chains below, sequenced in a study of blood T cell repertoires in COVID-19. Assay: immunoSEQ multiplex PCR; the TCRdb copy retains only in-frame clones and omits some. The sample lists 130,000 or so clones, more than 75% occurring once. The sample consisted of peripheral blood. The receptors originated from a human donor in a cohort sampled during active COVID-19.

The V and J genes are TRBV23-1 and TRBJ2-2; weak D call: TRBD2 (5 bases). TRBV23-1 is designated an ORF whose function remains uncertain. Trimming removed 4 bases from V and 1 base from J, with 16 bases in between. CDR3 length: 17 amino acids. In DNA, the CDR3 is TGCGCCAGCAGTCCTCGAGGAGCGGCTAGGAACACCGGGGAGCTGTTTTTT. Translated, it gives CASSPRGAARNTGELFF.

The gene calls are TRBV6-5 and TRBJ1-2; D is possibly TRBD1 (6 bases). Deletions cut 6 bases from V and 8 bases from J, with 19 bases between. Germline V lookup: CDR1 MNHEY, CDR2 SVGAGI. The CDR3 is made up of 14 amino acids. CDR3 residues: CASSPGQLSWGYTF. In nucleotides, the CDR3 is TGTGCCAGCAGCCCCGGACAGTTAAGTTGGGGCTACACCTTC.

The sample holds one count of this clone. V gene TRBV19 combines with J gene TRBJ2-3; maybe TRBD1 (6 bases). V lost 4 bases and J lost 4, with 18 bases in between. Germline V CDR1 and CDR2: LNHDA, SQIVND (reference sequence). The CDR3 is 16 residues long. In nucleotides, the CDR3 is TGTGCCAGTAGTACACAACTCGACAGGAGCCCAGATACGCAGTATTTT. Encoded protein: CASSTQLDRSPDTQYF.

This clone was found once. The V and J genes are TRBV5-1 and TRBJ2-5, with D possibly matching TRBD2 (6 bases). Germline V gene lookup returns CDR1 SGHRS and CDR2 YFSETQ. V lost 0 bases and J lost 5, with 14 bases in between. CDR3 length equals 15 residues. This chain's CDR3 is CASSLGLPGGETQYF. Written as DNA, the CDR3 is TGCGCCAGCAGCTTGGGACTTCCAGGAGGGGAGACCCAGTACTTC. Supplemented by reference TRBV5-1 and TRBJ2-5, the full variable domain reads KAGVTQTPRYLIKTRGQQVTLSCSPISGHRSVSWYQQTPGQGLQFLFEYFSETQRNKGNFPGRFSGRQFSNSRSEMNVSTLELGDSALYLCASSLGLPGGETQYFGPGTRLLVL.

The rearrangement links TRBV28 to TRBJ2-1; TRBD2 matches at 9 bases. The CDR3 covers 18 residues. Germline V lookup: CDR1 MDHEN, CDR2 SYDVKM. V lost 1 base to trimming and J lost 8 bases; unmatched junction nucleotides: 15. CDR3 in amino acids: CASSLSSRGSGSRDEQFF. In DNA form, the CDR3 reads TGTGCCAGCAGTTTATCCAGTCGGGGTAGCGGGAGTAGGGATGAGCAGTTCTTC. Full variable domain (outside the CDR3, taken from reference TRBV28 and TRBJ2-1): DVKVTQSSRYLVKRTGEKVFLECVQDMDHENMFWYRQDPGLGLRLIYFSYDVKMKEKGDIPEGYSVSREKKERFSLILESASTNQTSMYLCASSLSSRGSGSRDEQFFGPGTRLTVL.

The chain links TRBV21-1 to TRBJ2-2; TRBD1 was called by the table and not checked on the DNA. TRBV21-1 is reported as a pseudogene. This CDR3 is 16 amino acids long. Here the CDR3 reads CASSPWAGVDTGELFF. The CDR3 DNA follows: TGTGCCAGCAGCCCCTGGGCAGGGGTGGACACCGGGGAGCTGTTTTTT.

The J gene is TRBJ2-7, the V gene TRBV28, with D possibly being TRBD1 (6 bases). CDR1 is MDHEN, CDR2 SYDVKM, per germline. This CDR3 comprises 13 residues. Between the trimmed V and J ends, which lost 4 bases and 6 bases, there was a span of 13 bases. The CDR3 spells CASSSGQQGEQYF. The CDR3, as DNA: TGTGCCAGCAGTTCGGGACAACAAGGCGAGCAGTACTTC.

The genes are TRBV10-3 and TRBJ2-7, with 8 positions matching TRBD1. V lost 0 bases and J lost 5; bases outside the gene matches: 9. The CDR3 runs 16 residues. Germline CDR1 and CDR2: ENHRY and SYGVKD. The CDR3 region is CAISESRNRGMNEQYF. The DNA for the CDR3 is TGTGCCATCAGTGAGTCGCGGAACAGGGGGATGAACGAGCAGTACTTC.

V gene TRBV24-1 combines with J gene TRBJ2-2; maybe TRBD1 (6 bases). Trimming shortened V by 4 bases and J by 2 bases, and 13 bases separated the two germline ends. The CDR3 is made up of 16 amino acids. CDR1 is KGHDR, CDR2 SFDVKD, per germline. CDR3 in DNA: TGTGCCACCAGTGACACCGGGACAAGCAACACCGGGGAGCTGTTTTTT. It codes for CATSDTGTSNTGELFF.

CDR3 DNA: TGTGCCAGTAGCATCTGGGACAGGCAGAACACTGAAGCTTTCTTT. This encodes CASSIWDRQNTEAFF. This chain connects TRBV19 to TRBJ1-1, with 8 bases lining up with TRBD1. V shed 6 bases and J 1 base; nucleotides not matched to a gene: 7. CDR1 LNHDA and CDR2 SQIVND come from the germline V gene (reference sequence). The CDR3 runs 15 residues.

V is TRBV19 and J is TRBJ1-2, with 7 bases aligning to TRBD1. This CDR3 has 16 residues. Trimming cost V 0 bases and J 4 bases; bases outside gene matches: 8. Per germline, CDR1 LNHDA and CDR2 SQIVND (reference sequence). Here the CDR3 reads CASSIELTGISYGYTF. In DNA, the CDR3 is TGTGCCAGTAGTATAGAATTGACAGGGATCTCCTATGGCTACACCTTC.

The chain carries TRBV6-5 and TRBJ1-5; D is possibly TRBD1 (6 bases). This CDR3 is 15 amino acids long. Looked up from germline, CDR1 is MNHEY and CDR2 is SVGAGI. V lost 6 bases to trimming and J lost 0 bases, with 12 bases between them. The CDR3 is CASRGQGHSNQPQHF. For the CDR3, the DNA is TGTGCCAGCAGAGGGCAGGGGCATAGCAATCAGCCCCAGCATTTT.

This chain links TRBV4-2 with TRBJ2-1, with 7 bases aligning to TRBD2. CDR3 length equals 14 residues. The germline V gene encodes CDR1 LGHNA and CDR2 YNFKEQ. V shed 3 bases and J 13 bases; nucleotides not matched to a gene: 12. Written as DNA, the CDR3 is TGTGCCAGCAGCCAGTCAAGACCGGGAGGCCTCCAGTTCTTC. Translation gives CASSQSRPGGLQFF.

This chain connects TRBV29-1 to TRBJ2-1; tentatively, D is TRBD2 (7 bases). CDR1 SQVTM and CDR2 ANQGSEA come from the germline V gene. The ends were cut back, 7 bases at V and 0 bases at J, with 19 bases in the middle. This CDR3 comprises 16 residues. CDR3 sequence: CSGRGGDAVSYNEQFF. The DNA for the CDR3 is TGCAGCGGTAGGGGGGGCGACGCAGTCTCCTACAATGAGCAGTTCTTC.

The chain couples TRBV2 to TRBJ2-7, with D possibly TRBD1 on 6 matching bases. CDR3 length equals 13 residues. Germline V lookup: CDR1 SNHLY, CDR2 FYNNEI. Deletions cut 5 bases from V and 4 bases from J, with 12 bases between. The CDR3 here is CASSSPDRYEQYF. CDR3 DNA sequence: TGTGCCAGCAGTTCCCCGGACAGATACGAGCAGTACTTC.

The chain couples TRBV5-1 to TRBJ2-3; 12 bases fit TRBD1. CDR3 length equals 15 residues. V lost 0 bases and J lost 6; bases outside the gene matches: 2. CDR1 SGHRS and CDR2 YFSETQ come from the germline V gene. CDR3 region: CASSLGGQGADTQYF. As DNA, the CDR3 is TGCGCCAGCAGCTTGGGGGGACAGGGGGCGGATACGCAGTATTTT.

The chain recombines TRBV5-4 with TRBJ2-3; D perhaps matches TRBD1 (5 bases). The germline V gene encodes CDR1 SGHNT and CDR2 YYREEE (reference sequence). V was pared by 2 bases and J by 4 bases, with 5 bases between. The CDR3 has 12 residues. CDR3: CASSFRADTQYF. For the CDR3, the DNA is TGTGCCAGCAGCTTCAGGGCAGATACGCAGTATTTT.

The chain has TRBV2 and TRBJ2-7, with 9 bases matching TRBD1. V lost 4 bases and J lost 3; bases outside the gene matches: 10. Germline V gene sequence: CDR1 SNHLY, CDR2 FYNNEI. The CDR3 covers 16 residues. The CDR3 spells CASSGEQGARYYEQYF. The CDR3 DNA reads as TGTGCCAGCAGTGGAGAACAGGGGGCTCGCTACTACGAGCAGTACTTC. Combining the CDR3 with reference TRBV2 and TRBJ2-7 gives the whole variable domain EPEVTQTPSHQVTQMGQEVILRCVPISNHLYFYWYRQILGQKVEFLVSFYNNEISEKSEIFDDQFSVERPDGSNFTLKIRSTKLEDSAMYFCASSGEQGARYYEQYFGPGTRLTVT.

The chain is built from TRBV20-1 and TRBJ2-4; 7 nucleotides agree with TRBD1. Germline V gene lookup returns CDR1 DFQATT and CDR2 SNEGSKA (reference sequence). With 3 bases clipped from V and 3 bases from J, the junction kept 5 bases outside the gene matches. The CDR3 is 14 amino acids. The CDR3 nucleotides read TGCAGTGCTAGTGAGGGGGCGTTCAAAAACATTCAGTACTTC. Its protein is CSASEGAFKNIQYF.

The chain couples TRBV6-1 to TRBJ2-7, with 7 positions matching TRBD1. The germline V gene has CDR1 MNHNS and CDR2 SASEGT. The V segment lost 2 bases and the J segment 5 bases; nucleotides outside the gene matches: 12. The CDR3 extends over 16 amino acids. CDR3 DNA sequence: TGTGCCAGCAGTGAACCCTGGATGGACAGGTTGAACGAGCAGTACTTC. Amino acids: CASSEPWMDRLNEQYF.